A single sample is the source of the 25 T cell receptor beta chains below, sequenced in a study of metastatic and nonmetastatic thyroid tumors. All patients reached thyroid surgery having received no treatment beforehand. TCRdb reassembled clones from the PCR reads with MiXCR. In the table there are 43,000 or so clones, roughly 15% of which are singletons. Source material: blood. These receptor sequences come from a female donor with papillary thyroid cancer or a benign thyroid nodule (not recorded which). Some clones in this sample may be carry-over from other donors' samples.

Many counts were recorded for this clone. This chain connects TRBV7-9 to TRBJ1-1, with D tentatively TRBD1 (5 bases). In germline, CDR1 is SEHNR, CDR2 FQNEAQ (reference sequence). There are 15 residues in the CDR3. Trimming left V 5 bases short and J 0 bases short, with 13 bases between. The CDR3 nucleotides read TGTGCCAGCAGCGAAGAGTGGGGGTTGAACACTGAAGCTTTCTTT. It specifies CASSEEWGLNTEAFF.

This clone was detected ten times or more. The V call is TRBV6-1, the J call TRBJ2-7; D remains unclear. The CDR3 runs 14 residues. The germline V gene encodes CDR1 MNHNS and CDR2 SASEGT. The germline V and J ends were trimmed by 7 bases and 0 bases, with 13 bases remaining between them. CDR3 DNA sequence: TGTGCCAGCACCCCCTCCGGTAACTCCTACGAGCAGTACTTC. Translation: CASTPSGNSYEQYF.

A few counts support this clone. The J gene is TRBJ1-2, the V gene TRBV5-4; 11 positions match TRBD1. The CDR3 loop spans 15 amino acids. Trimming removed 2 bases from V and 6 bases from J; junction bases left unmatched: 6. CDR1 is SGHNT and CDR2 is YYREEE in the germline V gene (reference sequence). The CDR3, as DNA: TGTGCCAGCAGCTTACCCGGACAGGGGGCTGATGGCTACACCTTC. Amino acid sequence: CASSLPGQGADGYTF.

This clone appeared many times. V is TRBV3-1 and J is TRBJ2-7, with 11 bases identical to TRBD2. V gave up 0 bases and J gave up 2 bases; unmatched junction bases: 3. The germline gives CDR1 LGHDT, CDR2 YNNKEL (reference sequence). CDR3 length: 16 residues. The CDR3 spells CASSQEPLAGAYEQYF. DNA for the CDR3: TGTGCCAGCAGCCAAGAGCCACTAGCGGGGGCCTACGAGCAGTACTTC.

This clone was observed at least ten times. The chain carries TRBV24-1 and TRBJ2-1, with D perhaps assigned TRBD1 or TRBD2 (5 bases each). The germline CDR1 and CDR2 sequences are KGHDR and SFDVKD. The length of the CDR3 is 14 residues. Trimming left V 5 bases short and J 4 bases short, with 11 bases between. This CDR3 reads CATSAGTAYNEQFF. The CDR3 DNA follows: TGTGCCACCAGTGCCGGGACGGCATACAATGAGCAGTTCTTC.

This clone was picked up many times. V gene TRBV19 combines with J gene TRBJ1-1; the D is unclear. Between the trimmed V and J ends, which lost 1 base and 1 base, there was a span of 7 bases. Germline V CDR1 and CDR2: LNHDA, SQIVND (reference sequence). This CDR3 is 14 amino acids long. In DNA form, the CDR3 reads TGTGCCAGTAGTATAGGTCGACCGAACACTGAAGCTTTCTTT. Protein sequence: CASSIGRPNTEAFF. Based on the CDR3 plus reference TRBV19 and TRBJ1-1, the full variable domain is DGGITQSPKYLFRKEGQNVTLSCEQNLNHDAMYWYRQDPGQGLRLIYYSQIVNDFQKGDIAEGYSVSREKKESFPLTVTSAQKNPTAFYLCASSIGRPNTEAFFGQGTRLTVV.

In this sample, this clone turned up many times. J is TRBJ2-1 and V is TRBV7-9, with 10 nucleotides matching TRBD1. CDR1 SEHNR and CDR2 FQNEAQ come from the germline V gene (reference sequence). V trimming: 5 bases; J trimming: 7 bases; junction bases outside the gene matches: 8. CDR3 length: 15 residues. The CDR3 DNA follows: TGTGCCAGCAGCGACAGGGGGCTCAAGGGGAATGAGCAGTTCTTC. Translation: CASSDRGLKGNEQFF.

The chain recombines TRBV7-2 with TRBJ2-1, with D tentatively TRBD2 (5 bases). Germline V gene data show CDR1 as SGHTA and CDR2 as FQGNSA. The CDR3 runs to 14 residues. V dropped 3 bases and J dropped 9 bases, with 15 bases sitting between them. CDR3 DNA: TGTGCCAGCAGCTTCGGGGTGCAACTGGGTGAGCAGTTCTTC. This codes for CASSFGVQLGEQFF.

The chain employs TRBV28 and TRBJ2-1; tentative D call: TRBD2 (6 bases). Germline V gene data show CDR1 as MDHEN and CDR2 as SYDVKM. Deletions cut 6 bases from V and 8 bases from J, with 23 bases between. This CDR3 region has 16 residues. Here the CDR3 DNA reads TGTGCCAGCAGCCCGACGGCTGGAGGGAAGGTTTATGAGCAGTTCTTC. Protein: CASSPTAGGKVYEQFF.

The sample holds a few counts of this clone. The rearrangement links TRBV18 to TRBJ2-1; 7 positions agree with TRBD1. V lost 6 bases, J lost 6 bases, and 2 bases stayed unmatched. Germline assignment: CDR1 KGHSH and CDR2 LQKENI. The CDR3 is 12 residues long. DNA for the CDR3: TGTGCCAGCTCGTCAGGGGGCAATGAGCAGTTCTTC. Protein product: CASSSGGNEQFF.

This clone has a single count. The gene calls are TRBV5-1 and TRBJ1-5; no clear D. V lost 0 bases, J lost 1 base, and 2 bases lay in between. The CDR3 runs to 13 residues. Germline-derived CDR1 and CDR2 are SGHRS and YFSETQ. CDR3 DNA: TGCGCCAGCAGCTTGGACAGCAATCAGCCCCAGCATTTT. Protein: CASSLDSNQPQHF.

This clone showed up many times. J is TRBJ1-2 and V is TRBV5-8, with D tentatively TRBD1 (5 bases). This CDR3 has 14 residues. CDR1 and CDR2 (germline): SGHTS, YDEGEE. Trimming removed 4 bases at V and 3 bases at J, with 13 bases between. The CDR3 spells CASSRAGAHYGYTF. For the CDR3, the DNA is TGTGCCAGCAGCCGGGCCGGGGCTCACTATGGCTACACCTTC.

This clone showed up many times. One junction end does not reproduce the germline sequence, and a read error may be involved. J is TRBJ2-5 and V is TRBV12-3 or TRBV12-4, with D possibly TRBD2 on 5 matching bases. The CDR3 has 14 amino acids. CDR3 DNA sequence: TGTGCCAACAGTTTAGGGAGCTACCAAGAGACCCAGTACTTC. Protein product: CANSLGSYQETQYF.

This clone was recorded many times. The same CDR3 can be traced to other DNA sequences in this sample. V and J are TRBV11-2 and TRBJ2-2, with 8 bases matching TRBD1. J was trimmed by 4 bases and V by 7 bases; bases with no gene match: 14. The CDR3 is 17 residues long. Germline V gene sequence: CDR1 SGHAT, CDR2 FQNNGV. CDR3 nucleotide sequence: TGTGCCAGCACCCCACCCCGGCAGGGGGCGAGCACCGGGGAGCTGTTTTTT. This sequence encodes CASTPPRQGASTGELFF.

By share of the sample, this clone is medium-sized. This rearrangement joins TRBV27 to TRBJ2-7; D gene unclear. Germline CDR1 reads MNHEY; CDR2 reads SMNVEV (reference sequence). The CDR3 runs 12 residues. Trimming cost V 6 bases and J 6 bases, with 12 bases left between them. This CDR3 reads CASSSILSEQYF. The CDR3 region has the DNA TGTGCCAGCAGCAGCATTTTAAGCGAGCAGTACTTC.

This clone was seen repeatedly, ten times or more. The CDR3 DNA sequence: TGTGCCTGGAGTGACGACTACAATGAGCAGTTCTTC. Residues: CAWSDDYNEQFF. This chain uses TRBV30 with TRBJ2-1, with no clear D. The germline V gene has CDR1 GTSNPN and CDR2 SVGIG (reference sequence). Trimming removed 1 base at V and 3 bases at J, with 4 bases between. The CDR3 spans 12 residues.

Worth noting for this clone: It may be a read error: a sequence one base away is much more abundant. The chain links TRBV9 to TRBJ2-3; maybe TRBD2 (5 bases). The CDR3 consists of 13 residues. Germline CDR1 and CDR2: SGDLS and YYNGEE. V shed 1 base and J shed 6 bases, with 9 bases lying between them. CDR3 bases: TGTGCCAGCAGCGTATCACCGGGGGATACGCAGTATTTT. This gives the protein CASSVSPGDTQYF.

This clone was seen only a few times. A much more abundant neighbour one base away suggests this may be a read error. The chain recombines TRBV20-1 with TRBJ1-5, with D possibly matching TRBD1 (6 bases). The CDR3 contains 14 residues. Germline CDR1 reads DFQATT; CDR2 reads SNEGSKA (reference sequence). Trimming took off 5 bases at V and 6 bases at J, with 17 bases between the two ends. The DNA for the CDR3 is TGCAGTGCTTTCAGGGAAGGGGGGATTCAGCCCCAGCATTTT. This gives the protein CSAFREGGIQPQHF.

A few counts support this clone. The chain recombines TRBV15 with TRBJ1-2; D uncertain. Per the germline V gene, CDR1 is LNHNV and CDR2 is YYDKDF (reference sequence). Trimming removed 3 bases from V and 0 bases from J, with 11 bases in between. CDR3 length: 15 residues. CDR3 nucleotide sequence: TGTGCCACCAGCAGTTACGGGTTCGCTAACTATGGCTACACCTTC. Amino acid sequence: CATSSYGFANYGYTF.

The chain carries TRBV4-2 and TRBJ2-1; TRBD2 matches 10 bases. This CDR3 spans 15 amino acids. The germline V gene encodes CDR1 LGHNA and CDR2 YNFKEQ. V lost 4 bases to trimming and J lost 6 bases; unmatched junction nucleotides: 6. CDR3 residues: CASSPSSGSTNEQFF. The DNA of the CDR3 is TGTGCCAGCAGCCCCTCTAGCGGGAGTACCAATGAGCAGTTCTTC.

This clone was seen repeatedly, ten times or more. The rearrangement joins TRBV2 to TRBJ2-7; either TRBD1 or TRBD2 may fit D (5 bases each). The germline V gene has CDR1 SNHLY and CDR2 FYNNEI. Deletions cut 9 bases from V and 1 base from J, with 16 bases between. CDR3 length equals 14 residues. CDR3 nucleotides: TGTGCCAGTCACCGGGACGAGAGATCCTACGAGCAGTACTTC. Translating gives CASHRDERSYEQYF.

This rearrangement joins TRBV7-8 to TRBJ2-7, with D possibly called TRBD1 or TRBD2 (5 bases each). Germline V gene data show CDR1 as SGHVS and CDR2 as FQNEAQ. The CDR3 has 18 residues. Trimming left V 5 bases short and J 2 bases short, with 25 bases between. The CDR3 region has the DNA TGTGCCAGCAGCAGCAGCTTATGGGGGATCGTGAGTCCCTACGAGCAGTACTTC. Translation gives CASSSSLWGIVSPYEQYF.

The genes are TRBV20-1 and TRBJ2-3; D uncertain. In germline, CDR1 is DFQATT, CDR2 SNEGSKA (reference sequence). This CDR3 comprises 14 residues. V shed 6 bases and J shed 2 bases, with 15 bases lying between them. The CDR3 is CSANSGPLTDTQYF. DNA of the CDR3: TGCAGTGCGAATTCAGGACCACTCACAGATACGCAGTATTTT.

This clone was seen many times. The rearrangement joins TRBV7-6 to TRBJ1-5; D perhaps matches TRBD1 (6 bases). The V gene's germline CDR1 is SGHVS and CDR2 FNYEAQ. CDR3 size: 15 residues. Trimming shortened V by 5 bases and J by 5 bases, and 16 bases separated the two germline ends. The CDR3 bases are TGTGCCAGCAGCGACGGACAGTCTGGGGATCAGCCCCAGCATTTT. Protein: CASSDGQSGDQPQHF.

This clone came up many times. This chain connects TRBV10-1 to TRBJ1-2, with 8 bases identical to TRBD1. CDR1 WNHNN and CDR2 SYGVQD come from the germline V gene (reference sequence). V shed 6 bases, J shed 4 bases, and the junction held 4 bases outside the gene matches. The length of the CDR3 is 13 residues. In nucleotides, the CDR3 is TGCGCCAGCAGCCGGACAGGGCGCTATGGCTACACCTTC. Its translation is CASSRTGRYGYTF.